The rows below give T cell receptor beta chains drawn from one sample of a study of blood T cell repertoires in COVID-19. The assay was immunoSEQ multiplex PCR, and TCRdb's table has in-frame clones only and misses some. The data hold about 480,000 clones, with 89% observed a single time. Material for sequencing was peripheral blood. Receptor source: a man aged 18 to 29 with COVID-19, enrolled during active disease. Each CDR3 is given with its conserved first and last residue. Each record gives: J gene, CDR3 length, clone size, D gene, V gene, CDR3 protein, CDR3 DNA. The D gene is left open where the match is weak. Rows give clone size only sometimes, using once, few, many, or a class for an expanded clone.

J: TRBJ2-7; length: 14; size: .; D: TRBD1; V: TRBV5-8; CDR3: CASRTDRKPYEQYF; DNA: TGTGCCAGCAGAACGGACAGGAAACCCTACGAGCAGTACTTC
J: TRBJ2-3; length: 16; size: .; D: TRBD2; V: TRBV11-3; CDR3: CASSLLAGGSADTQYF; DNA: TGTGCCAGCAGCTTATTAGCGGGAGGATCCGCAGATACGCAGTATTTT
J: TRBJ2-1; length: 15; size: .; D: .; V: TRBV5-1; CDR3: CASSSEGQTSNEQFF; DNA: TGCGCCAGCAGCTCGGAGGGACAGACAAGCAATGAGCAGTTCTTC
J: TRBJ2-5; length: 15; size: .; D: .; V: TRBV20-1; CDR3: CSASLFRSLQETQYF; DNA: TGCAGTGCTAGTCTATTCCGTAGCCTCCAAGAGACCCAGTACTTC
J: TRBJ2-5; length: 13; size: .; D: .; V: TRBV6-4; CDR3: CASSESGGETQYF; DNA: TGTGCCAGCAGTGAGTCAGGGGGGGAGACCCAGTACTTC
J: TRBJ2-2; length: 15; size: .; D: .; V: TRBV2; CDR3: CASSVGGVRTGELFF; DNA: TGTGCCAGCAGTGTGGGTGGAGTGCGTACCGGGGAGCTGTTTTTT
J: TRBJ1-6; length: 15; size: .; D: .; V: TRBV27; CDR3: CASSLRQGLNSPLHF; DNA: TGTGCCAGCAGTTTAAGGCAGGGCCTTAATTCACCCCTCCACTTT
J: TRBJ2-3; length: 15; size: .; D: .; V: TRBV18; CDR3: CASSPYRQGTDTQYF; DNA: TGTGCCAGCTCACCTTACAGGCAGGGCACAGATACGCAGTATTTT
J: TRBJ1-1; length: 18; size: .; D: TRBD1; V: TRBV27; CDR3: CASSSRWGTGGTGTEAFF; DNA: TGTGCCAGCAGTTCCCGATGGGGGACAGGGGGTACCGGCACTGAAGCTTTCTTT
J: TRBJ2-3; length: 15; size: .; D: .; V: TRBV5-4; CDR3: CASSSSTRTTDTQYF; DNA: TGTGCCAGCAGCTCCTCGACTAGAACGACAGATACGCAGTATTTT
J: TRBJ2-3; length: 16; size: .; D: .; V: TRBV9; CDR3: CASSVDSGRVTDTQYF; DNA: TGTGCCAGCAGCGTAGACAGCGGACGAGTCACAGATACGCAGTATTTT
J: TRBJ1-2; length: 14; size: .; D: .; V: TRBV7-2; CDR3: CASSFDRLVDGYTF; DNA: TGTGCCAGCAGCTTCGATAGGCTAGTGGATGGCTACACCTTC
J: TRBJ1-2; length: 13; size: few; D: .; V: TRBV7-9; CDR3: CASSLLANYGYTF; DNA: TGTGCCAGCAGCCTTCTAGCTAACTATGGCTACACCTTC
J: TRBJ2-5; length: 18; size: .; D: .; V: TRBV7-2; CDR3: CASSLLRGSGGPGETQYF; DNA: TGTGCCAGCAGCTTACTTCGCGGGTCAGGGGGGCCTGGGGAGACCCAGTACTTC
J: TRBJ2-4; length: 18; size: .; D: .; V: TRBV11-2; CDR3: CASSLDLGGELAKNIQYF; DNA: TGTGCCAGCAGCTTAGATCTAGGGGGGGAGCTAGCCAAAAACATTCAGTACTTC
J: TRBJ2-1; length: 14; size: .; D: TRBD2; V: TRBV24-1; CDR3: CATSTSGGGNEQFF; DNA: TGTGCCACCTCTACTAGCGGGGGAGGAAATGAGCAGTTCTTC
J: TRBJ1-3; length: 14; size: .; D: .; V: TRBV28; CDR3: CASRTGLQGNTIYF; DNA: TGTGCCAGCCGTACGGGACTTCAGGGAAACACCATATATTTT
J: TRBJ2-7; length: 14; size: once; D: TRBD2; V: TRBV6-5; CDR3: CASRPVAGGHEQYF; DNA: TGTGCCAGCCGCCCGGTTGCGGGAGGCCACGAGCAGTACTTC
J: TRBJ1-4; length: 15; size: .; D: TRBD1; V: TRBV7-3; CDR3: CASSLRGGPGEKLFF; DNA: TGTGCCAGCAGCTTAAGAGGGGGCCCGGGTGAAAAACTGTTTTTT
J: TRBJ2-1; length: 16; size: .; D: TRBD2; V: TRBV11-2; CDR3: CASSLDGLAGLNEQFF; DNA: TGTGCCAGCAGCTTAGATGGCCTAGCGGGGCTCAATGAGCAGTTCTTC
J: TRBJ2-5; length: 14; size: .; D: TRBD2; V: TRBV2; CDR3: CASSRGLVQETQYF; DNA: TGTGCCAGCAGCCGGGGACTAGTTCAAGAGACCCAGTACTTC
J: TRBJ1-1; length: 15; size: .; D: .; V: TRBV2; CDR3: CASNREGNGDTEAFF; DNA: TGTGCCAGCAACAGGGAAGGGAATGGCGACACTGAAGCTTTCTTT
J: TRBJ2-7; length: 17; size: .; D: .; V: TRBV4-1; CDR3: CASSQVGRKLTTYEQYF; DNA: TGCGCCAGCAGCCAAGTTGGAAGAAAACTAACAACCTACGAGCAGTACTTC
J: TRBJ2-5; length: 13; size: .; D: .; V: TRBV12-5; CDR3: CASSYRPPETQYF; DNA: TGTGCTAGTTCTTACAGACCCCCAGAGACCCAGTACTTC
J: TRBJ2-7; length: 13; size: .; D: TRBD1; V: TRBV27; CDR3: CASSLDRDYEQYF; DNA: TGTGCCAGCAGTTTAGACAGGGATTACGAGCAGTACTTC
J: TRBJ2-2; length: 14; size: once; D: TRBD2; V: TRBV10-2; CDR3: CATRTGGGSGELFF; DNA: TGCGCCACCAGAACGGGGGGGGGCTCCGGGGAGCTGTTTTTT
J: TRBJ2-3; length: 13; size: .; D: .; V: TRBV18; CDR3: CASSRGIEDTQYF; DNA: TGTGCCAGCTCAAGGGGAATAGAAGATACGCAGTATTTT
J: TRBJ2-7; length: 19; size: .; D: TRBD2; V: TRBV7-9; CDR3: CASSLRTPASGISSYEQYF; DNA: TGTGCCAGCAGCTTAAGGACCCCGGCTAGCGGGATAAGCTCCTACGAGCAGTACTTC
J: TRBJ2-5; length: 14; size: .; D: .; V: TRBV5-1; CDR3: CASSGGHIQETQYF; DNA: TGCGCCAGCAGCGGGGGACACATCCAAGAGACCCAGTACTTC
J: TRBJ2-2; length: 14; size: .; D: .; V: TRBV4-1; CDR3: CASSQDRNTGELFF; DNA: TGCGCCAGCAGCCAAGACAGAAACACCGGGGAGCTGTTTTTT
J: TRBJ2-1; length: 15; size: .; D: TRBD2; V: TRBV6-2/TRBV6-3; CDR3: CASSSPGTSRNEQFF; DNA: TGTGCCAGCAGTTCCCCCGGGACTAGTCGGAATGAGCAGTTCTTC
J: TRBJ1-2; length: 16; size: few; D: .; V: TRBV11-2; CDR3: CASSLYDYLGNYGYTF; DNA: TGTGCCAGCAGCTTATATGATTATCTCGGTAACTATGGCTACACCTTC
J: TRBJ2-1; length: 15; size: .; D: .; V: TRBV7-2; CDR3: CASSTIADYYNEQFF; DNA: TGTGCCAGCAGCACGATCGCAGACTACTACAATGAGCAGTTCTTC
J: TRBJ2-6; length: 19; size: .; D: .; V: TRBV18; CDR3: CASSPLTGHLSSGANVLTF; DNA: TGTGCCAGCTCACCCCTAACAGGCCATCTCAGCTCTGGGGCCAACGTCCTGACTTTC
J: TRBJ2-7; length: 14; size: .; D: TRBD1; V: TRBV6-5; CDR3: CASVLWDRDHEQYF; DNA: TGTGCCAGCGTATTATGGGACAGGGACCACGAGCAGTACTTC